This T cell receptor (beta chain) comes out of a study of shared clonotypes between healthy human individuals. Findings and limits, study-wide: Sequencing of the sorted subsets was shown by rarefaction to be incomplete despite large depth. Generally, estimated richness proved larger in naive subsets than it did in memory subsets.

The CD4+ fraction was divided into a CD45RA+ naive subset and a CD45RA-negative memory subset. Deep level was the assay's run setting. Measured with immunoSEQ multiplex PCR; TCRdb has only the in-frame clones, and not every one. The table records over a million clones, 75% to 80% of them present only once. V lost 2 bases and J lost 7; bases outside the gene matches: 5. CDR1 is SGHRS and CDR2 is YFSETQ in the germline V gene. CDR3 size: 15 residues. For this clone: Antigen: not known.

The receptor's source is a man between 18 and 35 years old in good health. Some clones in this sample may be carry-over from other donors' samples. Specimen: memory CD4+ T cells from PBMCs. Described subset: CD45RA-negative fraction. This rearrangement joins TRBV5-1 to TRBJ2-1, with 11 positions matching TRBD2. The DNA for the CDR3 is TGCGCCAGCAGCTTAACTAGCGGGAGAGATAATGAGCAGTTCTTC. This gives the protein CASSLTSGRDNEQFF. The variable domain in full, completed from reference TRBV5-1 and TRBJ2-1, reads KAGVTQTPRYLIKTRGQQVTLSCSPISGHRSVSWYQQTPGQGLQFLFEYFSETQRNKGNFPGRFSGRQFSNSRSEMNVSTLELGDSALYLCASSLTSGRDNEQFFGPGTRLTVL.